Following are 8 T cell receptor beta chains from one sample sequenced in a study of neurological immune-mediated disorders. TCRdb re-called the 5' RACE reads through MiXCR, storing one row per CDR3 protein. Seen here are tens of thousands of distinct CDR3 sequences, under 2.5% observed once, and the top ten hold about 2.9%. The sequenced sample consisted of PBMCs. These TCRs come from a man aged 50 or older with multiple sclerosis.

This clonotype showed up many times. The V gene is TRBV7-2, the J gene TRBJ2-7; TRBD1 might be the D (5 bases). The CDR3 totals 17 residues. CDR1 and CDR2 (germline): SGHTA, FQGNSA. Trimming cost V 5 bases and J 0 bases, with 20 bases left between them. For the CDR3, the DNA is TGTGCCAGCAGCGACCTGGACACTCCCTGGTTCTCCTACGAGCAGTACTTC. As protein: CASSDLDTPWFSYEQYF.

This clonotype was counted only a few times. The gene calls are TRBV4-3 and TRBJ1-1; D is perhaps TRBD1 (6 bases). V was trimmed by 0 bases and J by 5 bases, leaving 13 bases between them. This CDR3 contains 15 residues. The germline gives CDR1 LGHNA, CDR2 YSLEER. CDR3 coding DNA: TGCGCCAGCAGCCAAGACCAACAGGGCTGGACTGAAGCTTTCTTT. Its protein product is CASSQDQQGWTEAFF.

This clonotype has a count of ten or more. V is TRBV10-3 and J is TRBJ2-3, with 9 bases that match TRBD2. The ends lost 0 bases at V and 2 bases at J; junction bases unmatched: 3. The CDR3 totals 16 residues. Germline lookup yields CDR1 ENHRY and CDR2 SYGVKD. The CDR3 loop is CAISESSSGVTDTQYF. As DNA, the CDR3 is TGTGCCATCAGTGAGTCGTCTAGCGGGGTCACAGATACGCAGTATTTT.

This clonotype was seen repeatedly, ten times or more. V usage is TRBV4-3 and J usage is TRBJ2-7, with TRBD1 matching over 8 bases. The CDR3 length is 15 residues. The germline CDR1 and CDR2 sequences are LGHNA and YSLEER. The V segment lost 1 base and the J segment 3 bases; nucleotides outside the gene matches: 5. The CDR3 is CASSQGLTGVYEQYF. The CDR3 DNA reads TGCGCCAGCAGCCAAGGGTTGACAGGGGTCTACGAGCAGTACTTC.

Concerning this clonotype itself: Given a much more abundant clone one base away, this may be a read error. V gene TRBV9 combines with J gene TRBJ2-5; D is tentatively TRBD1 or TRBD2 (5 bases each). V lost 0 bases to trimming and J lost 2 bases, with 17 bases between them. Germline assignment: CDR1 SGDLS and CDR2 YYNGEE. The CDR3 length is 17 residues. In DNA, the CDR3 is TGTGCCAGCAGCGTAGGAGCGAAAGGGACCCTTCAAGAGACCCAGTACTTC. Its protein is CASSVGAKGTLQETQYF.

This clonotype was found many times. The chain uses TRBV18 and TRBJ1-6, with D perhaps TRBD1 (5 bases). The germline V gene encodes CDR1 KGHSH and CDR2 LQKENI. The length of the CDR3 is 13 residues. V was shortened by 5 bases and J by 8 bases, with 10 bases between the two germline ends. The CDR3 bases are TGTGCCAGCTCAGCGGACACCGATTCACCCCTCCACTTT. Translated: CASSADTDSPLHF. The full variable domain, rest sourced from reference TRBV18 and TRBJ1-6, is NAGVMQNPRHLVRRRGQEARLRCSPMKGHSHVYWYRQLPEEGLKFMVYLQKENIIDESGMPKERFSAEFPKEGPSILRIQQVVRGDSAAYFCASSADTDSPLHFGNGTRLTVT.

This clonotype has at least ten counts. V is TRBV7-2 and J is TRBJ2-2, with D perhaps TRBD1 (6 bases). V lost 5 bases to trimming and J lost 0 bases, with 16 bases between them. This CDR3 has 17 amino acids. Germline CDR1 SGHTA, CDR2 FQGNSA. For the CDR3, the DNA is TGTGCCAGCAGCCTTGGGAGACGGACAGCGAACACCGGGGAGCTGTTTTTT. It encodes CASSLGRRTANTGELFF.

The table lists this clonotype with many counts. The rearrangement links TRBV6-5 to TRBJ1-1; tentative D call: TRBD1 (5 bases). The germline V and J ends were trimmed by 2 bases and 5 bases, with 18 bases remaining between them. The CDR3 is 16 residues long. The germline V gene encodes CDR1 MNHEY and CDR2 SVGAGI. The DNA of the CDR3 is TGTGCCAGCAGTTACGGTCGGGGGTCACGAGGGACTGAAGCTTTCTTT. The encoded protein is CASSYGRGSRGTEAFF.